This is a list of T cell receptor beta chains from one sample in a study of shared clonotypes between healthy human individuals. Sequencing used immunoSEQ multiplex PCR; TCRdb keeps in-frame clones, though not all of them. Of approximately 2,200,000 clones in the sample, approximately 94% were seen once. Sequencing was carried out using naive CD8+ T cells from PBMCs. The source of these receptors is a man aged 18-30 years in good health. Some clones in this sample may be carry-over from other donors' samples. The CDR3 runs from the conserved cysteine through the conserved F or W. The order of the fields is J gene, clone size, D gene, V gene, CDR3 protein, CDR3 DNA. The D gene is left open where the match is weak. Some rows have no size entry. The others give once, few or many, or a class for an expanded clone.

>TRBJ2-1|.|TRBD2|TRBV11-2
CASSLPASSGRYNEQFF
TGTGCCAGCAGCCTCCCGGCGTCTAGCGGGAGGTACAATGAGCAGTTCTTC
>TRBJ2-2|.|TRBD1|TRBV7-9
CASSQKPGQGAGELFF
TGTGCCAGCAGCCAAAAACCGGGACAGGGAGCCGGGGAGCTGTTTTTT
>TRBJ1-2|.|.|TRBV15
CATSRDGGRGYGYTF
TGTGCCACCAGCAGAGACGGGGGACGAGGCTATGGCTACACCTTC
>TRBJ2-3|.|.|TRBV5-6
CASSQLSADTQYF
TGTGCCAGCAGCCAATTATCCGCAGATACGCAGTATTTT
>TRBJ2-2|.|.|TRBV19
CASSIDQGAGELFF
TGTGCCAGTAGTATAGATCAAGGGGCCGGGGAGCTGTTTTTT
>TRBJ1-5|.|TRBD1|TRBV6-5
CASSYSRGQGQPQHF
TGTGCCAGCAGTTACTCGAGGGGGCAGGGGCAGCCCCAGCATTTT
>TRBJ2-2|few|.|TRBV4-3
CASSPMNGELFF
TGCGCCAGCAGCCCGATGAACGGGGAGCTGTTTTTT
>TRBJ2-1|.|.|TRBV4-2
CASSQGQEGPGNEQFF
TGTGCCAGCAGCCAAGGACAGGAGGGCCCAGGGAATGAGCAGTTCTTC
>TRBJ2-3|.|.|TRBV10-3
CAISELRAHTGTDTQYF
TGTGCCATCAGTGAGCTCAGGGCCCATACGGGCACAGATACGCAGTATTTT
>TRBJ2-3|.|.|TRBV4-1
CASRLLGGPTDTQYF
TGCGCCAGCAGACTCCTAGGAGGTCCCACTGATACGCAGTATTTT
>TRBJ1-5|.|.|TRBV15
CATSIHESLQPQHF
TGTGCCACCAGCATCCACGAGTCGCTTCAGCCCCAGCATTTT
>TRBJ2-3|.|.|TRBV4-2
CASSPTPAPSSTDTQYF
TGTGCCAGCAGCCCCACTCCGGCCCCGTCTTCCACAGATACGCAGTATTTT
>TRBJ2-1|once|.|TRBV5-1
CASKSGAGQFF
TGCGCCAGCAAATCAGGGGCCGGGCAGTTCTTC
>TRBJ1-4|.|TRBD1|TRBV5-1
CASSLSGQVGEKLFF
TGCGCCAGCAGCTTGTCGGGACAGGTCGGAGAAAAACTGTTTTTT
>TRBJ1-2|.|.|TRBV7-9
CASSIPGTTGYTF
TGTGCCAGCAGCATACCCGGGACAACTGGCTACACCTTC
>TRBJ2-5|.|.|TRBV6-5
CASSYRGRETQYF
TGTGCCAGCAGTTACAGGGGACGGGAGACCCAGTACTTC
>TRBJ2-7|.|.|TRBV6-5
CASSYRGGEGHEQYF
TGTGCCAGCAGTTACCGTGGCGGGGAAGGTCACGAGCAGTACTTC
>TRBJ2-3|.|.|TRBV13
CASSTTGFTDTQYF
TGTGCCAGCAGCACAACAGGCTTTACAGATACGCAGTATTTT
>TRBJ1-4|.|TRBD1|TRBV4-3
CASSQDWRETGGNEKLFF
TGCGCCAGCAGCCAAGATTGGCGGGAGACAGGGGGGAACGAAAAACTGTTTTTT
>TRBJ1-1|.|.|TRBV4-1
CASSQELGAAAFF
TGCGCCAGCAGCCAAGAACTGGGGGCTGCGGCTTTCTTT
>TRBJ2-5|.|.|TRBV7-2
CASSYPRVGESWETQYF
TGTGCCAGCAGCTACCCTAGGGTCGGCGAAAGTTGGGAGACCCAGTACTTC
>TRBJ2-3|once|.|TRBV27
CASSSWRDTQYF
TGTGCCAGCAGTTCATGGCGGGATACGCAGTATTTT
>TRBJ1-2|.|.|TRBV12-5
CASGLDTFSAGVRGYTF
TGTGCTAGTGGTCTCGACACGTTTAGTGCAGGCGTGCGGGGCTACACCTTC
>TRBJ2-1|.|TRBD2|TRBV5-4
CASSLLGTSDEQFF
TGTGCCAGCAGCTTACTAGGGACTAGCGATGAGCAGTTCTTC
>TRBJ2-3|.|.|TRBV10-2
CASTPGDTQYF
TGCGCCAGCACCCCAGGTGATACGCAGTATTTT
>TRBJ2-1|.|TRBD1|TRBV11-2
CASSLGTASYNEQFF
TGTGCCAGCAGCCTAGGGACAGCGTCCTACAATGAGCAGTTCTTC
>TRBJ2-1|.|.|TRBV10-3
CAAISSSYNEQFF
TGTGCCGCCATTAGCAGCTCCTACAATGAGCAGTTCTTC
>TRBJ1-1|.|.|TRBV19
CASNSRGNTEAFF
TGTGCCAGTAATAGCAGGGGGAACACTGAAGCTTTCTTT